The 6 T cell receptor beta chains reported below all come from one sample, sequenced in a study of neurological immune-mediated disorders. TCRdb reprocessed the 5' RACE reads with MiXCR, giving one entry per CDR3 protein. The sample shows around 80,000 distinct CDR3 sequences, about a tenth of them seen only once. The sequencing sample was made of PBMCs. These receptor sequences come from a man aged 40-55 years in good health.

The table lists this clonotype with many counts. V and J are TRBV20-1 and TRBJ2-1, with TRBD2 matching over 9 bases. The CDR3 extends over 15 amino acids. The V gene's germline CDR1 is DFQATT and CDR2 SNEGSKA (reference sequence). V lost 2 bases, J lost 5 bases, and 7 bases stayed unmatched. The CDR3: CSARNPLAGDNEQFF. In nucleotides, the CDR3 is TGCAGTGCTAGAAACCCCTTAGCGGGAGACAATGAGCAGTTCTTC.

Ten or more counts support this clonotype. This chain uses TRBV5-1 with TRBJ2-7, with 9 nucleotides matching TRBD1. V gave up 0 bases and J gave up 3 bases; unmatched junction bases: 4. The CDR3 loop spans 15 amino acids. Looked up from germline, CDR1 is SGHRS and CDR2 is YFSETQ. The DNA of the CDR3 is TGCGCCAGCAGCTTGGAAGGACAGGGGATCTACGAGCAGTACTTC. Protein sequence: CASSLEGQGIYEQYF.

This clonotype was recorded a few times. The rearrangement links TRBV6-6 to TRBJ2-1; 13 positions match TRBD2. The V gene's germline CDR1 is MNHNY and CDR2 SVGAGI (reference sequence). This CDR3 is built from 15 residues. Unmatched junction bases numbered 5, after V lost 4 bases and J lost 8 bases. The CDR3 bases are TGTGCCAGCAGTTCTGGACTAGCGGGAGTCGATGAGCAGTTCTTC. Translated, it gives CASSSGLAGVDEQFF.

The chain has TRBV19 and TRBJ1-5, with unresolved D. The CDR3 loop spans 14 amino acids. From germline, CDR1 is LNHDA and CDR2 SQIVND (reference sequence). Trimming left V 2 bases short and J 4 bases short, with 9 bases between. The DNA of the CDR3 is TGTGCCAGTAGTATATCAACAGCAAATCAGCCCCAGCATTTT. This codes for CASSISTANQPQHF.

The J gene is TRBJ2-5, the V gene TRBV6-6; no definite D call. CDR3 size: 12 residues. Trimming took off 10 bases at V and 3 bases at J, with 12 bases between the two ends. From germline, CDR1 is MNHNY and CDR2 SVGAGI (reference sequence). CDR3 in amino acids: CANSNLEETQYF. The CDR3, as DNA: TGTGCCAACAGCAACCTTGAAGAGACCCAGTACTTC.

This clonotype was picked up many times. This chain uses TRBV12-3 or TRBV12-4 with TRBJ1-4; 8 positions match TRBD1. V lost 7 bases to trimming and J lost 7 bases; unmatched junction nucleotides: 8. The CDR3 covers 14 residues. CDR3 region: CASTQDREREKLFF. CDR3 coding DNA: TGTGCCAGCACCCAGGACAGGGAACGTGAAAAACTGTTTTTT.